The rows below give T cell receptor beta chains drawn from one sample of a study of blood T cell repertoires in COVID-19. Profiling relied on immunoSEQ multiplex PCR, and the TCRdb table lists in-frame clones only, not all of them. This table holds 150,000 or so clones, 75% to 90% found once. Sequencing used peripheral blood. Receptors were obtained from a man older than 75 with acute or convalescent COVID-19. CDR3s include the opening cysteine and the closing phenylalanine or tryptophan. D genes are given only for firm matches. Expanded clones are given a class, and other clones once, few, many or no size at all.

D	size	J	V	DNA	CDR3
TRBD2	NA	TRBJ2-7	TRBV7-9	TGTGCCAGCAGCTTCGCCGGGGGGGGGCTACAGGGAGTAGGCTACGAGCAGTACTTC	CASSFAGGGLQGVGYEQYF
NA	NA	TRBJ1-4	TRBV5-1	TGCGCCAGCAGCCAAACAGGGCTAATCAATGAAAAACTGTTTTTT	CASSQTGLINEKLFF
TRBD1	NA	TRBJ2-2	TRBV28	TGTGCCAGCAGTGAGACAGGGTTCGCGAACACCGGGGAGCTGTTTTTT	CASSETGFANTGELFF
NA	NA	TRBJ2-3	TRBV7-2	TGTGCCAGCAGGTTGGCTAGCAGCACAGATACGCAGTATTTT	CASRLASSTDTQYF
TRBD1	NA	TRBJ1-2	TRBV2	TGTGCCAGCAGTGAAGGGGGACAGGGGGTATCAGGGCATGGCTACACCTTC	CASSEGGQGVSGHGYTF
NA	once	TRBJ1-1	TRBV11-3	TGTGCCAGCAGCTTAGGCCTTAGAACTGAAGCTTTCTTT	CASSLGLRTEAFF
NA	NA	TRBJ1-5	TRBV5-8	TGTGCCAGCAGCTTGTGGAGCACTGAGTACTCGCATTTT	CASSLWSTEYSHF
TRBD2	few	TRBJ2-3	TRBV5-1	TGCGCCAGCAGCTTAGGTGCGGGAGGACCCGCCACAGATACGCAGTATTTT	CASSLGAGGPATDTQYF
NA	NA	TRBJ1-6	TRBV6-1	TGTGCCAGCAGTGAAGCGCAGATCTATAATTCACCCCTCCACTTT	CASSEAQIYNSPLHF
NA	NA	TRBJ2-7	TRBV5-1	TGCGCCAGCAGCTCGACAGGTAGCACCTACGAGCAGTACTTC	CASSSTGSTYEQYF
TRBD2	NA	TRBJ2-5	TRBV19	TGTGCCAGCGGACTAGCGGGGCAAGAGACCCAGTACTTC	CASGLAGQETQYF
NA	NA	TRBJ1-2	TRBV21-1	TGTGCCAGCACCAAAGGGACAGGGGCTCACTATGGCTACACCTTC	CASTKGTGAHYGYTF
NA	NA	TRBJ2-5	TRBV28	TGTGCCAGCAGCACGTTGGAGTGGAGGGGGACCCAGTACTTC	CASSTLEWRGTQYF
TRBD1	NA	TRBJ1-3	TRBV6-6	TGTGCCAGCAGTTACCCGGACAGGGTTGGAAACACCATATATTTT	CASSYPDRVGNTIYF
TRBD1	NA	TRBJ2-1	TRBV6-5	TGTGCCAGCAGGGGACAGGGGGCTTCCTACAATGAGCAGTTCTTC	CASRGQGASYNEQFF
TRBD2	NA	TRBJ2-4	TRBV5-1	TGCGCCAGCAGCTTGGACGGGAGGGGGAGTAGCATTCAGTACTTC	CASSLDGRGSSIQYF
NA	NA	TRBJ2-3	TRBV6-5	TGTGCCAGCCTTTCTGTTGTTTCGTATACGCAGTATTTT	CASLSVVSYTQYF